The following is a T cell receptor (beta chain) sequence with its context. Its antigen is still unknown. These data are taken from a study of T cell repertoires and HLA-DP antigens. Points from the study as a whole: Total CD4+ responders were stimulated by HeLa antigen-presenting cells. Against one allele, clones undetected before culture averaged roughly 35%; against the other, under 65%.

Germline V gives CDR1 MDHEN, CDR2 SYDVKM. The CDR3 totals 14 residues. Trimming cost V 7 bases and J 2 bases, with 15 bases left between them. Profiled with immunoSEQ multiplex PCR; TCRdb holds only in-frame clones, not every one. Of around 70,000 clones listed, around 77% are singletons. Sequencing was performed on CD4+ T cells from PBMCs. The chain links TRBV28 to TRBJ2-7; possible D gene TRBD1, 6 bases. The origin of this receptor is a man aged 55-75 years in good health and CMV-seronegative. The DNA of the CDR3 is TGTGCCAGCACCCGCCAAGACAGGACCTACGAGCAGTACTTC. Residues: CASTRQDRTYEQYF.